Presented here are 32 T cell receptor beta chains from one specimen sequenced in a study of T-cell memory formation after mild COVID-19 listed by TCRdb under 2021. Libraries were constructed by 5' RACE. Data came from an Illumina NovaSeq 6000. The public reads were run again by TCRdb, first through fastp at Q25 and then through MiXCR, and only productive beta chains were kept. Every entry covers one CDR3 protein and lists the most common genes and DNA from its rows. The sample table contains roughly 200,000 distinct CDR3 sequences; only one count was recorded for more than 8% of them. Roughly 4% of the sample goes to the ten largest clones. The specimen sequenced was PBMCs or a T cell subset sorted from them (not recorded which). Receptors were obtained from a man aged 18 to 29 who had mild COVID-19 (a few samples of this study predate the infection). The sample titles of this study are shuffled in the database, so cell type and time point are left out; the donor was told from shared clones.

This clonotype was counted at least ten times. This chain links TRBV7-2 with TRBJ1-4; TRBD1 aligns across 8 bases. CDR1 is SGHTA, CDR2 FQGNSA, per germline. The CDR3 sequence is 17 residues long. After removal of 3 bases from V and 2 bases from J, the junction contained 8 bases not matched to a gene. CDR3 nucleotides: TGTGCCAGCAGCTTCAAAGGGCGGACAGGGACTAATGAAAAACTGTTTTTT. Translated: CASSFKGRTGTNEKLFF.

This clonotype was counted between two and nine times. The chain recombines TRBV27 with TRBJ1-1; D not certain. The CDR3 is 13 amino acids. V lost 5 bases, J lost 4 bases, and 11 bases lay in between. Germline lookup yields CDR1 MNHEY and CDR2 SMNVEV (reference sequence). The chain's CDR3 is CASSLKLRTEAFF. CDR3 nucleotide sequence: TGTGCCAGCAGTCTCAAATTACGCACTGAAGCTTTCTTT.

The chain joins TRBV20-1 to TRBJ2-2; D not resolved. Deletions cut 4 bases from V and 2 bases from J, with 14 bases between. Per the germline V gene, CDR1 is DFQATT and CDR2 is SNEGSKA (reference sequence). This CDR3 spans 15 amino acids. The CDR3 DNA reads TGCAGTGCTACCCTCGCGGTGCGCAACACCGGGGAGCTGTTTTTT. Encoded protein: CSATLAVRNTGELFF.

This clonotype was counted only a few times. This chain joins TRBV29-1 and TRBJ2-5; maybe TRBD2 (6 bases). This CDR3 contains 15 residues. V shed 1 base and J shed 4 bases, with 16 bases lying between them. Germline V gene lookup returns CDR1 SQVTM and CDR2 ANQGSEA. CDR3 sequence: CSVEVRQGGGETQYF. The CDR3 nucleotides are TGCAGCGTTGAAGTAAGGCAGGGAGGCGGAGAGACCCAGTACTTC.

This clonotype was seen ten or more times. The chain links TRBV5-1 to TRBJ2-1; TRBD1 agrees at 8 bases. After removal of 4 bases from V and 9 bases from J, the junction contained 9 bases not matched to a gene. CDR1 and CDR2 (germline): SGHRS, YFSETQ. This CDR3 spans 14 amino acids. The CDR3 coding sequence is TGCGCCAGCAGCCCCTGGACAGGGACCGGTGAGCAGTTCTTC. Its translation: CASSPWTGTGEQFF.

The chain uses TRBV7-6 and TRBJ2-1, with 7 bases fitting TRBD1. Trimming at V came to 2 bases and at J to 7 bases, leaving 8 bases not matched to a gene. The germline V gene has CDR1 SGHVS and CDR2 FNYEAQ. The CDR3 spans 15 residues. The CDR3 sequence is CASSLLDRLGNEQFF. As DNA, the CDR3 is TGTGCCAGCAGCTTATTGGACAGGCTAGGAAATGAGCAGTTCTTC.

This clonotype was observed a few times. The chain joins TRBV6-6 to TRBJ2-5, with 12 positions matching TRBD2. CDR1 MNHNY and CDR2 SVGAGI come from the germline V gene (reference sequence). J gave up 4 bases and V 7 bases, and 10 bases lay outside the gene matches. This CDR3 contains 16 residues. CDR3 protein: CASNRLAGGPGETQYF. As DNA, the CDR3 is TGTGCCAGCAACCGTCTAGCGGGGGGGCCGGGAGAGACCCAGTACTTC.

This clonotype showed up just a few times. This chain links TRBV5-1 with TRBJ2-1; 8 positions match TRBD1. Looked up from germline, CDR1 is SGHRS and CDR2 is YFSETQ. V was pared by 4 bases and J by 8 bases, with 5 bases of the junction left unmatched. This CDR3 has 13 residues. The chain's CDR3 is CASSIGQGDEQFF. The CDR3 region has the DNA TGCGCCAGCAGCATCGGACAGGGCGATGAGCAGTTCTTC.

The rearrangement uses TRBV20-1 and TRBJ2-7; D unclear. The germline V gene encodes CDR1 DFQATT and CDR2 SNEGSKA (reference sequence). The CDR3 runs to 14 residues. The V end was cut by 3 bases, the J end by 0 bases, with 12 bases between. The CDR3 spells CSASGGLSSYEQYF. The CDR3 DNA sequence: TGCAGTGCTAGCGGCGGATTAAGCTCCTACGAGCAGTACTTC.

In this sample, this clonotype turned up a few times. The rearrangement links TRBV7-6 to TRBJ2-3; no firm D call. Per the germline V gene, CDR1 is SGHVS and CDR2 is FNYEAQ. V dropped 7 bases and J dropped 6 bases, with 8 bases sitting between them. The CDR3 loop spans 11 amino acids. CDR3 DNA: TGTGCCAGCATGAGCTACGATACGCAGTATTTT. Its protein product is CASMSYDTQYF.

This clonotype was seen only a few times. The CDR3 nucleotides are TGTGCCAGCTCCCGCGGACAGGGGGATACTGAAGCTTTCTTT. Amino acids: CASSRGQGDTEAFF. The chain carries TRBV18 and TRBJ1-1; 10 bases align to TRBD1. This CDR3 comprises 14 residues. V was clipped by 6 bases and J by 5 bases; unmatched bases: 6. The germline gives CDR1 KGHSH, CDR2 LQKENI.

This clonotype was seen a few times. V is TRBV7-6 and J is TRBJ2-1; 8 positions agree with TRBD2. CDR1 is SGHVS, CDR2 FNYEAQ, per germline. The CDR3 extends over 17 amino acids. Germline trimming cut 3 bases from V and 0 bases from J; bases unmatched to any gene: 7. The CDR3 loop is CASSFASGGHSYNEQFF. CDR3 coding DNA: TGTGCCAGCAGCTTCGCCAGCGGGGGCCACTCCTACAATGAGCAGTTCTTC. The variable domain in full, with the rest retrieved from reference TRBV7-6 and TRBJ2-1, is GAGVSQSPRYKVTKRGQDVALRCDPISGHVSLYWYRQALGQGPEFLTYFNYEAQQDKSGLPNDRFSAERPEGSISTLTIQRTEQRDSAMYRCASSFASGGHSYNEQFFGPGTRLTVL.

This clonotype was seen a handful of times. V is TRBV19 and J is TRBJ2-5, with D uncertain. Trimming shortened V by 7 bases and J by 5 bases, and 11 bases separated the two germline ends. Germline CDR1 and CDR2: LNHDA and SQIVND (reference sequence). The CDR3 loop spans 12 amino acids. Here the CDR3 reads CASKRWDETQYF. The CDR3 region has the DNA TGTGCCAGTAAACGATGGGATGAGACCCAGTACTTC.

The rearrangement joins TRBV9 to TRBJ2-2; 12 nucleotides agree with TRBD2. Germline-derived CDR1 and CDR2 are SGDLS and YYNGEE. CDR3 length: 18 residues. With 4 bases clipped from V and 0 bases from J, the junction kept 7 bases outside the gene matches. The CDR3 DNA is TGTGCCAGCAGCCCGACTAGCGGGGGAGCTTCGAACACCGGGGAGCTGTTTTTT. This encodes CASSPTSGGASNTGELFF.

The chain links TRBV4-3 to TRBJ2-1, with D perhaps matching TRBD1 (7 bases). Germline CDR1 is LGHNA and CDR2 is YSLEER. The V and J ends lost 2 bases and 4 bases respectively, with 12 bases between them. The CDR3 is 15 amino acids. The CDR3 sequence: CASSQHQGGYNEQFF. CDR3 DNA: TGCGCCAGCAGCCAACACCAGGGGGGATACAATGAGCAGTTCTTC.

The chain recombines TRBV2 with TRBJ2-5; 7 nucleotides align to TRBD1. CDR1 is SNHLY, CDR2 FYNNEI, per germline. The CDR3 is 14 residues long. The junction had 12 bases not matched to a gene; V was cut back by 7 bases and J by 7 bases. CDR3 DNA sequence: TGTGCCAGCAATGTTGACAGGGAAGGAGTGACCCAGTACTTC. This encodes CASNVDREGVTQYF.

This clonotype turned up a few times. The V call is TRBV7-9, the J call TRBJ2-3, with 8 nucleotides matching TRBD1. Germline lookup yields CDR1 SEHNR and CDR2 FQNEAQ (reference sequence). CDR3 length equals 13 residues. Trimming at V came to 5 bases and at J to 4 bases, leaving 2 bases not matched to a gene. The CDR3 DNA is TGTGCCAGCAGCCAGGGGGCGGCAGATACGCAGTATTTT. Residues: CASSQGAADTQYF.

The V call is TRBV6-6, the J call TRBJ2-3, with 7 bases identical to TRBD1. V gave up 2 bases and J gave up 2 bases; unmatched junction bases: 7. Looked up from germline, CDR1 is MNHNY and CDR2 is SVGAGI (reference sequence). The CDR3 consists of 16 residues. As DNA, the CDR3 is TGTGCCAGCAGTTACGGGGACAGCTTTTACACAGATACGCAGTATTTT. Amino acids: CASSYGDSFYTDTQYF.

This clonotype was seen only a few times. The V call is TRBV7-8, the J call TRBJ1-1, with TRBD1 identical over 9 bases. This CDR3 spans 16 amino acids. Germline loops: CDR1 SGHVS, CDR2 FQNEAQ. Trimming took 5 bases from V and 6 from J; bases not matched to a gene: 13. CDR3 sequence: CASSPDSGQGTPEAFF. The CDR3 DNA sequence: TGTGCCAGCAGCCCCGACTCAGGACAGGGGACCCCTGAAGCTTTCTTT.

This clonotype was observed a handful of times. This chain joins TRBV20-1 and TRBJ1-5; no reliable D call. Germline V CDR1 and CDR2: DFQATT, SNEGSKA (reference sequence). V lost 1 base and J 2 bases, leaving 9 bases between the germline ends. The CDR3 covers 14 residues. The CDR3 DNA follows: TGCAGTGCTAGAGGTTCTAACCGCAATCAGCCCCAGCATTTT. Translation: CSARGSNRNQPQHF.

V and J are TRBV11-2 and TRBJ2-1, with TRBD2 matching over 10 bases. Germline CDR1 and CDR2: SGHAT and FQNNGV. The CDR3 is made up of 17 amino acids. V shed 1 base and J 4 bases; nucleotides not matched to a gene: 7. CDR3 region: CASSLGIERGGYNEQFF. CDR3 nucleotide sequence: TGTGCCAGCAGCTTAGGGATCGAGCGGGGGGGGTACAATGAGCAGTTCTTC. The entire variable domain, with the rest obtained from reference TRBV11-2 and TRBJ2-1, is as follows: EAGVAQSPRYKIIEKRQSVAFWCNPISGHATLYWYQQILGQGPKLLIQFQNNGVVDDSQLPKDRFSAERLKGVDSTLKIQPAKLEDSAVYLCASSLGIERGGYNEQFFGPGTRLTVL.

The CDR3 coding sequence is TGTGCCAGCAGCTTAGCCACCACCAGTCCCCTCCACTTT. Its protein product is CASSLATTSPLHF. V and J are TRBV7-8 and TRBJ1-6; D not certain. V lost 0 bases, J lost 13 bases, and 10 bases lay in between. In germline, CDR1 is SGHVS, CDR2 FQNEAQ. This CDR3 comprises 13 residues.

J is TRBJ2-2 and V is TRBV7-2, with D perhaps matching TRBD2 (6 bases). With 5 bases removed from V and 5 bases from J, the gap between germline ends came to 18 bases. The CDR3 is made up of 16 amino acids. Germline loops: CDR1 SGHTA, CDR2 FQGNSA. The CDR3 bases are TGTGCCAGCAGCAACCCGGGACTCCCCAGTACCGGGGAGCTGTTTTTT. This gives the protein CASSNPGLPSTGELFF.

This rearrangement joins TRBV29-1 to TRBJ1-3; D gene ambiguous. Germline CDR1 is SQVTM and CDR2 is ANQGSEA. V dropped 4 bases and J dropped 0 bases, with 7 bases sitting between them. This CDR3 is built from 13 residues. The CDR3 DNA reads TGCAGCGTTGCGGAAAGCTCTGGAAACACCATATATTTT. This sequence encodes CSVAESSGNTIYF.

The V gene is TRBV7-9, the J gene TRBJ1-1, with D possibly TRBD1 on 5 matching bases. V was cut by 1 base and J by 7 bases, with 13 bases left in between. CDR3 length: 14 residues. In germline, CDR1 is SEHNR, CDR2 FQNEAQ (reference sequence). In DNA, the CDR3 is TGTGCCAGCAGCTTAGGGACTTGGCAGGGTGAAGCTTTCTTT. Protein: CASSLGTWQGEAFF.

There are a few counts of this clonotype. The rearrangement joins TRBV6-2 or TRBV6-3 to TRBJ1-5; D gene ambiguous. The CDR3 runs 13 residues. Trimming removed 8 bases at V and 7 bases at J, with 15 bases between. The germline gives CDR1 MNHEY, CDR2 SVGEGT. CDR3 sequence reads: CASSGRRWQPQHF. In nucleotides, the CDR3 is TGTGCCAGCTCCGGGAGAAGGTGGCAGCCCCAGCATTTT.

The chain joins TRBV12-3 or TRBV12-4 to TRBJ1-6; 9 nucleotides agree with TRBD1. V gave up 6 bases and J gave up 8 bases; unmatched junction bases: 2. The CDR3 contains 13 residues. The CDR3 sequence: CASRTGGYSPLHF. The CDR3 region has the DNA TGTGCCAGCAGGACAGGGGGTTATTCACCCCTCCACTTT.

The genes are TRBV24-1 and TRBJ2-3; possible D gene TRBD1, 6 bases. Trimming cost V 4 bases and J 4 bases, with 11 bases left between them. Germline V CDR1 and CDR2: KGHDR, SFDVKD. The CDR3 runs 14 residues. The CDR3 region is CATSDTGLADTQYF. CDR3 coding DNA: TGTGCCACCAGTGACACAGGGCTGGCAGATACGCAGTATTTT.

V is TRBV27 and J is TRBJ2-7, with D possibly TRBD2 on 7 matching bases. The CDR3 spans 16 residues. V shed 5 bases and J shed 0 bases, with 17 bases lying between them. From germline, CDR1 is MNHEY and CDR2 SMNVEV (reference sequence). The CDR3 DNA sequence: TGTGCCAGCAGTCAACCCGGGGGGCCGGGCTCCTACGAGCAGTACGTC. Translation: CASSQPGGPGSYEQYV.

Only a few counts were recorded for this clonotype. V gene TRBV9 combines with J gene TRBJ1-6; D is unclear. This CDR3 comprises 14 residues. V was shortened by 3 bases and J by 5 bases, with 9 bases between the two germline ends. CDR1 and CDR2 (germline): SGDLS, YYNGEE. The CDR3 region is CASSGSKDNSPLHF. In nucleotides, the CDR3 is TGTGCCAGCAGCGGATCAAAAGATAATTCACCCCTCCACTTT.

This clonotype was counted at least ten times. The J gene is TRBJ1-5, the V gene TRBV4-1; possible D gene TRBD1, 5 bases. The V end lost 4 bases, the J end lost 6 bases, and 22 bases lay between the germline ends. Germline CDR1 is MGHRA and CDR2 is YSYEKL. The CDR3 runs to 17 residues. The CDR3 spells CASSPRTRQGEGQPQHF. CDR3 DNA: TGCGCCAGCAGCCCAAGAACTCGGCAGGGAGAGGGTCAGCCCCAGCATTTT.

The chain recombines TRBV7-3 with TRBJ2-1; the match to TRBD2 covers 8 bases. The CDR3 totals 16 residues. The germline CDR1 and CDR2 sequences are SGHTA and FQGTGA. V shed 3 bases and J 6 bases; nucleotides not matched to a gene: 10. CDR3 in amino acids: CASSLTPGLDTNEQFF. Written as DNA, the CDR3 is TGTGCCAGCAGCTTGACGCCGGGACTAGATACCAATGAGCAGTTCTTC.